What follows describes a single TCR beta chain. What it binds is unknown. Despite likely unrecorded immune exposures, the donors were nominally healthy at the time of sampling. This sample is drawn from a study of cytomegalovirus exposure and HLA in healthy donors. Study-level points and caveats: Among the sequence variants, a highly shared cluster was likely an artifact of sequencing.

The ends lost 4 bases at V and 3 bases at J; junction bases unmatched: 7. Germline CDR1 and CDR2: SGHKS and YYEKEE (reference sequence). The CDR3 is 15 amino acids. This PCR relied on a set of 60 Vbeta primers and 13 Jbeta primers. Libraries were prepared by immunoSEQ multiplex PCR; TCRdb keeps only in-frame clonotypes and omits some of them. The sample records 110,000 to 150,000 clones, approximately 70% being singletons. The clonotype comes from a woman aged 60-70 years in good health and CMV-seropositive. This sequence joins TRBV5-5 and TRBJ1-5; 7 bases align to TRBD1. The sample was PBMCs. The CDR3 DNA follows: TGTGCCAGCAGCCCGGGACAGCTCCTCAATCAGCCCCAGCATTTT. Translation gives CASSPGQLLNQPQHF.